Below, 5 T cell receptor beta chains from the same sample are listed, as sequenced in a study of metastatic and nonmetastatic thyroid tumors (dated by TCRdb to the early 2020s). None of the patients had been given any treatment before thyroid surgery. Library prep was done by PCR. Sequenced using an Illumina HiSeq 4000. Using fastp trimming at Q25 and MiXCR clonotype assembly, TCRdb reanalyzed the public sequencing data and kept in-frame beta chains. Here the sample has about 23,000 clones; around 20% occur a single time. The top ten clonotypes cover 25% to 30% of the sample. What was sequenced was blood. The receptor set was obtained from a female donor with papillary thyroid cancer or a benign thyroid nodule (not recorded which). Some clones in this sample may be carry-over from other donors' samples.

This clone was observed at least ten times. The chain has TRBV5-1 and TRBJ2-5; D possibly corresponds to TRBD2 (6 bases). This CDR3 has 16 amino acids. V lost 4 bases and J lost 7, with 23 bases in between. Germline lookup yields CDR1 SGHRS and CDR2 YFSETQ. CDR3 loop: CASSEGGGPWRGTQYF. The CDR3 DNA follows: TGCGCCAGCAGCGAAGGTGGTGGGCCGTGGCGGGGGACCCAGTACTTC.

The DNA for the CDR3 is TGTGCCAGCAGGTTCTCAAGCTCCTACGAGCAGTACTTC. It encodes CASRFSSSYEQYF. The chain has TRBV6-2 or TRBV6-3 and TRBJ2-7; D is unclear. The CDR3 consists of 13 residues. With 6 bases removed from V and 0 bases from J, the gap between germline ends came to 9 bases. CDR1 and CDR2 (germline): MNHEY, SVGEGT.

The chain has TRBV19 and TRBJ1-5; TRBD1 aligns across 7 bases. The CDR3 runs 19 residues. The V segment lost 7 bases and the J segment 0 bases; nucleotides outside the gene matches: 18. CDR1 LNHDA and CDR2 SQIVND come from the germline V gene (reference sequence). CDR3 DNA sequence: TGTGCCAGTACCCCTCGCGGGACAGAAGGGGCGAGTAGCAATCAGCCCCAGCATTTT. It codes for CASTPRGTEGASSNQPQHF.

In this sample, this clone is medium-sized. V gene TRBV15 combines with J gene TRBJ2-7; TRBD2 might be the D (5 bases). V was shortened by 3 bases and J by 6 bases, with 12 bases between the two germline ends. CDR3 length equals 13 residues. Germline V CDR1 and CDR2: LNHNV, YYDKDF (reference sequence). CDR3 coding DNA: TGTGCCACCAGCAGCATAACTAGAGGCGAGCAGTACTTC. It translates to CATSSITRGEQYF. Full variable domain (missing parts from reference TRBV15 and TRBJ2-7): DAMVIQNPRYQVTQFGKPVTLSCSQTLNHNVMYWYQQKSSQAPKLLFHYYDKDFNNEADTPDNFQSRRPNTSFCFLDIRSPGLGDTAMYLCATSSITRGEQYFGPGTRLTVT.

This clone showed up many times. V is TRBV9 and J is TRBJ1-4; the D is unclear. The CDR3 is 15 residues long. CDR1 and CDR2 from the germline V gene are SGDLS and YYNGEE. The V gene lost 2 bases and the J gene lost 2 bases, with 10 bases spanning the gap. The CDR3: CASSVSGSTNEKLFF. For the CDR3, the DNA is TGTGCCAGCAGCGTCTCCGGGAGCACTAATGAAAAACTGTTTTTT.